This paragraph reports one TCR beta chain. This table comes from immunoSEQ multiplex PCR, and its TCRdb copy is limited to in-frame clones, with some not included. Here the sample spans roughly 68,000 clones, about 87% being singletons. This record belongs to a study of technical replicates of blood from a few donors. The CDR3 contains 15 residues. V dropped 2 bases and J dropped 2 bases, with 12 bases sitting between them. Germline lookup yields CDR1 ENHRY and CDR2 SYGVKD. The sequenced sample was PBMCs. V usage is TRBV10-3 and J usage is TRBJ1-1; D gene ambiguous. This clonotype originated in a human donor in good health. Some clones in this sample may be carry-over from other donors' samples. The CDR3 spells CAISEGFSENTEAFF. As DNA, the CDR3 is TGTGCCATCAGTGAGGGCTTTTCTGAAAACACTGAAGCTTTCTTT.